The rows below give T cell receptor beta chains drawn from one sample of a study of T cells in Graves' hyperthyroidism and ophthalmopathy. One entry per CDR3 protein, called by TCRdb with MiXCR from the multiplex PCR reads. The sample lists 200,000 or so distinct CDR3 sequences; roughly 17% were seen once. The sample taken for sequencing was blood. These receptors originate from a woman aged 45-59 years with Graves' hyperthyroidism. CDR3s include the opening cysteine and the closing phenylalanine or tryptophan. Each record gives: V gene, J gene, D gene, clone size, CDR3 DNA, CDR3 protein. The D gene is left open where the match is weak. A clone size is listed for some rows: how often the clone was seen (once, few, many), or a class if it is expanded.

>TRBV9|TRBJ2-3|-|-
TGTGCCAGCGCGACAGGCAGCACAGATACGCAGTATTTT
CASATGSTDTQYF
>TRBV28|TRBJ2-7|-|many
TGTGCCACCACCGAGGGGGGGAACTCCTACGAGCAGTACTTC
CATTEGGNSYEQYF
>TRBV24-1|TRBJ1-6|-|few
TGTGCCACCAGTGATCGTGATTCACCCCTCCACTTT
CATSDRDSPLHF
>TRBV7-2|TRBJ2-5|-|many
TGTGCCAGCGGGAAGGGTACTCTGGAGACCCAGTACTTC
CASGKGTLETQYF
>TRBV9|TRBJ1-5|-|few
TGTGCCAGCAGCGTAACAATCCAGGCAGGCAATCAGCCCCAGCATTTT
CASSVTIQAGNQPQHF
>TRBV2|TRBJ2-3|TRBD2|many
TGTGCCAGCAGCGGACTAGCGGGAGATCAGGAGATAGATACGCAGTATTTT
CASSGLAGDQEIDTQYF
>TRBV6-1|TRBJ1-1|-|-
TGTGCCAGCAGGATCGATTTCGCAAGCACTGAAGCTTTCTTT
CASRIDFASTEAFF
>TRBV7-9|TRBJ2-5|-|many
TGTGCCAGCAGCTTGGGGGACATGGTTTCGGAGACCCAGTACTTC
CASSLGDMVSETQYF
>TRBV30|TRBJ2-7|TRBD2|once
TGTGCCTGGAGAGCGACTAGCGGGGCCCACGAGCAGTACTTC
CAWRATSGAHEQYF
>TRBV27|TRBJ2-1|TRBD1|-
TGTGCCAGCAGTTCCAACGACAGGGCCAATGAGCAGTTCTTC
CASSSNDRANEQFF
>TRBV6-5|TRBJ1-3|TRBD1|few
TGTGCCAGCAGTTACTCGGGGACAGCTGGAAACACCATATATTTT
CASSYSGTAGNTIYF
>TRBV28|TRBJ2-3|TRBD2|many
TGTGCCAGCAGCGCGGGAGGCTCCACAGATACGCAGTATTTT
CASSAGGSTDTQYF
>TRBV4-1|TRBJ1-1|TRBD1|few
TGCGCCAGCAGCCAATCTTGGGACAGGGGGCGGACTGAAGCTTTCTTT
CASSQSWDRGRTEAFF
>TRBV10-3|TRBJ2-7|-|few
TGTGCCATCAAAGGGAGCTCCTACGAGCAGTACTTC
CAIKGSSYEQYF
>TRBV3-1|TRBJ1-3|TRBD1|few
TGTGCCAGTCACCTCCAGGGGGCAGGAGGAAACACCATATATTTT
CASHLQGAGGNTIYF
>TRBV2|TRBJ2-1|-|many
TGTGCCAGCAGCATGGACCAGGCGGGTGATGAGCAGTTCTTC
CASSMDQAGDEQFF
>TRBV6-5|TRBJ2-7|TRBD2|many
TGTGCCAGCAGTTACGTGTCTAGCGGGAGGCACGAGCAGTACTTC
CASSYVSSGRHEQYF
>TRBV6-5|TRBJ1-1|-|-
TGTGCCAGCAGTTACTCGGGGGGGCGCGCTGAAGCTTTCTTT
CASSYSGGRAEAFF
>TRBV5-1|TRBJ2-1|TRBD1|-
TGCGCCAGCAGCATTACCTCCGGGACAGCATACAATGAGCAGTTCTTC
CASSITSGTAYNEQFF
>TRBV12-3/TRBV12-4|TRBJ2-5|-|-
TGTGCCAGCACCTTAGGGGAGACCCAGTACTTC
CASTLGETQYF
>TRBV7-9|TRBJ2-5|-|-
TGTGCCAGCAGTTTCCCCTTAGGGACCCAGTACTTC
CASSFPLGTQYF
>TRBV10-3|TRBJ2-1|TRBD2|many
TGTGCCATCAGTGCCGAACTAGCGGGAGCCCAAAATGAGCAGTTCTTC
CAISAELAGAQNEQFF
>TRBV28|TRBJ1-1|-|few
TGTGCCAGCGGACTGACCCCCATGAACACTGAAGCTTTCTTT
CASGLTPMNTEAFF
>TRBV20-1|TRBJ2-1|TRBD2|few
TGCAGTGATGGGACTAGTGTATACGGTGAGCAGTTCTTC
CSDGTSVYGEQFF
>TRBV27|TRBJ2-1|TRBD2|-
TGTGCCAGCAGTTTATCAGGACTAGCGCGTTACAATGAGCAGTTCTTC
CASSLSGLARYNEQFF
>TRBV12-3/TRBV12-4|TRBJ2-7|-|few
TGTGCCAGCAGCCCTGATCTATTATCCTACGAGCAGTACTTC
CASSPDLLSYEQYF
>TRBV2|TRBJ2-1|-|-
TGTGCCAGCAAACCAAGGAGCGCTGAGCAGTTCTTC
CASKPRSAEQFF
>TRBV6-1|TRBJ2-7|-|many
TGTGCCAGTAGTGAGGGGGGGGGCCTGGAGCAGTACTTC
CASSEGGGLEQYF
>TRBV5-1|TRBJ2-3|TRBD2|many
TGCGCCAGCAGCTTGGCTAGCGGGAGGGCCACAGATACGCAGTATTTT
CASSLASGRATDTQYF
>TRBV6-5|TRBJ2-1|-|many
TGTGCCAGCAGTTACTCGGACAGAGTTACAAATGAGCAGTTCTTC
CASSYSDRVTNEQFF
>TRBV11-2|TRBJ2-1|-|many
TGTGCCAGCAGCTTACCCGAAGTAGTAGCTCTGACCTTGGCCCCTTGGGGTGAGCAGTTCTTC
CASSLPEVVALTLAPWGEQFF
>TRBV20-1|TRBJ2-7|TRBD2|many
TGCAGTGTTGATAGCGGGTTCGGCGAGCAGTACTTC
CSVDSGFGEQYF
>TRBV6-1|TRBJ1-5|-|many
TGTGCCACCAAATCTACAGCAGGATATCAGCCCCAGCATTTT
CATKSTAGYQPQHF
>TRBV11-3|TRBJ2-1|TRBD2|many
TGTGCCAGCAGCCCGCGGGAGGATGAGCAGTTCTTC
CASSPREDEQFF
>TRBV7-9|TRBJ2-7|TRBD2|many
TGTGCCAGCAGCTTGGTGGGACTAGCGAATGCCTACGAGCAGTACTTC
CASSLVGLANAYEQYF
>TRBV9|TRBJ2-1|TRBD1|few
TGTGCCAGCAGCGCGGGGACAGGGGGTACGTATGAGCAGTTCTTC
CASSAGTGGTYEQFF
>TRBV3-1|TRBJ2-5|-|-
TGTGCCAGCAGCCTACCCGGGGATGAGACCCAGTACTTC
CASSLPGDETQYF
>TRBV2|TRBJ1-2|-|many
TGTGCCATTAAAGGAGGGTTCTCTGGCTACACCTTC
CAIKGGFSGYTF
>TRBV7-2|TRBJ1-2|TRBD1|many
TGTGCCAGCAGCTTAGCCCGGACAGGGTTGTATGGCTACACCTTC
CASSLARTGLYGYTF
>TRBV2|TRBJ1-6|TRBD1|many
TGTGCCAGCAGGGGGACAGCTAATTCACCCCTCCACTTT
CASRGTANSPLHF
>TRBV28|TRBJ2-7|TRBD2|many
TGTGCCAGCAGCCTTCCGGACCTCGGTCTAGCGGCGAGCTCCTACGAGCAGTACTTC
CASSLPDLGLAASSYEQYF
>TRBV2|TRBJ1-5|TRBD1|many
TGTGCCAGCAGTCAGGGGGGCAATAGCAATCAGCCCCAGCATTTT
CASSQGGNSNQPQHF
>TRBV20-1|TRBJ1-3|-|-
TGCAGTGCTGGGAGTCGGCAGATCTCTGGAAACACCATATATTTT
CSAGSRQISGNTIYF
>TRBV24-1|TRBJ1-5|TRBD1|many
TGTGCCACCAGTGCTCGGGGGACAGACCATCAGCCCCAGCATTTT
CATSARGTDHQPQHF
>TRBV7-2|TRBJ1-4|-|many
TGTGCCAGCAGCTTAGCGCCACACCGACCCAATGAAAAACTGTTTTTT
CASSLAPHRPNEKLFF
>TRBV7-3|TRBJ2-5|TRBD2|-
TGTGCCAGCAGCGCCACTAGCGGGAGGGCCGTGACCCAGTACTTC
CASSATSGRAVTQYF
>TRBV7-3|TRBJ2-1|-|many
TGTGCCAGCAGCGGCACGGCGGGGTACAATGAGCAGTTCTTC
CASSGTAGYNEQFF